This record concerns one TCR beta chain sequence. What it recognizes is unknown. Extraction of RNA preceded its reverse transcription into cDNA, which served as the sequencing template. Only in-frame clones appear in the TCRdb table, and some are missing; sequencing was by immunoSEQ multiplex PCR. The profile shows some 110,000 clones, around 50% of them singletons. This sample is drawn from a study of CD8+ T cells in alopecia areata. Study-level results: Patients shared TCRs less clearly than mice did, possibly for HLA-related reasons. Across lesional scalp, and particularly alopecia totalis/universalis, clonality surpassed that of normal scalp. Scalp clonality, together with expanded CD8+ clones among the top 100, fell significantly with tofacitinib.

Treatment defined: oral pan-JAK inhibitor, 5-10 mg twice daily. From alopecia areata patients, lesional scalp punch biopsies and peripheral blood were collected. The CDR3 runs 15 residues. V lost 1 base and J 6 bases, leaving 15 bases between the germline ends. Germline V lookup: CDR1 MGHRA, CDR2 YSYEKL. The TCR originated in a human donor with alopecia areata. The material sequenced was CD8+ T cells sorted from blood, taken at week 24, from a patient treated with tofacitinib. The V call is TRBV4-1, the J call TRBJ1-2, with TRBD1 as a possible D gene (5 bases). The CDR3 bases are TGCGCCAGCAGCCAAGCCAGGGTCAACGTCCATGGCTACACCTTC. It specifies CASSQARVNVHGYTF.